This T cell receptor (beta chain) was sequenced for a study of blood T cells in healthy people across ages. For the second PCR, which ran for about 6 to 11 cycles, a sample-barcoded 5' primer and a J-beta primer mix were used. TCRdb reprocessed the 5' RACE reads with MiXCR, giving one entry per CDR3 protein. The sample has hundreds of thousands of distinct CDR3 sequences; roughly 50% are singletons. The CDR3 length is 16 residues. V lost 5 bases and J lost 7; bases outside the gene matches: 7. Germline values: CDR1 SGHTA, CDR2 FQGNSA. This chain connects TRBV7-2 to TRBJ2-1; TRBD2 aligns across 14 bases. The clonotype was recovered from a man aged 35-49 years in good health. Sequencing was done on a sample of blood. The CDR3 sequence: CASSPGLAGDLNEQFF. DNA for the CDR3: TGTGCCAGCAGCCCGGGACTAGCGGGGGATCTAAATGAGCAGTTCTTC.